This T cell receptor (beta chain) derives from a study of blood T cell repertoires in COVID-19. The wider study: COVID-19 samples from acute and convalescent phases originated in the United States, Italy and Spain. T cells, B-cell-depleted T cells, or PBMCs supplied cDNA or gDNA.

Study processing details: Researchers report that nucleated cell counts were estimated from reference gene primer amplification. This table comes from immunoSEQ multiplex PCR, and its TCRdb copy is limited to in-frame clones, with some not included. That table supplies the V and J calls and clone size; D and trimming were determined from the DNA. The profile shows around 150,000 clones, 92% of them singletons. CDR3 length: 14 amino acids. CDR1 and CDR2 from the germline V gene are LNHNV and YYDKDF (reference sequence). The trim removed 7 bases at V and 3 bases at J, leaving 8 bases unmatched. Source material: peripheral blood. The chain couples TRBV15 to TRBJ1-1; TRBD1 agrees at 7 bases. This clonotype originated in a young man with COVID-19, enrolled during active disease. CDR3 sequence reads: CATNLGTVDTEAFF. CDR3 coding DNA: TGTGCCACCAACTTAGGGACAGTCGACACTGAAGCTTTCTTT.